The 3 T cell receptor beta chains listed next were all sequenced from one sample in a study of monozygotic twins with inflammatory bowel disease. Each CDR3 protein gets one entry in TCRdb, which reprocessed the 5' RACE reads and gives no DNA. Recorded for this sample: under 200,000 distinct CDR3 sequences. The sequenced sample consisted of blood. These TCRs come from a human donor with ulcerative colitis or Crohn's disease, or a healthy co-twin of an affected twin (not recorded which).

The genes are TRBV11-2 and TRBJ2-2. This CDR3 is 14 amino acids long. Germline V gives CDR1 SGHAT, CDR2 FQNNGV. The CDR3 loop reads CASSLGVITGELFF.

The J gene is TRBJ2-3, the V gene TRBV6-5; the D call from TCRdb, TRBD2, cannot be confirmed without DNA. CDR3 length: 13 residues. Germline V CDR1 and CDR2: MNHEY, SVGAGI. The CDR3 reads CATRLVGTDTQYF.

The CDR3 sequence is CSANRDGYNSPLHF. V and J are TRBV20-1 and TRBJ1-6; TCRdb calls TRBD1, which cannot be checked without DNA. CDR3 length: 14 amino acids. In germline, CDR1 is DFQATT, CDR2 SNEGSKA (reference sequence).